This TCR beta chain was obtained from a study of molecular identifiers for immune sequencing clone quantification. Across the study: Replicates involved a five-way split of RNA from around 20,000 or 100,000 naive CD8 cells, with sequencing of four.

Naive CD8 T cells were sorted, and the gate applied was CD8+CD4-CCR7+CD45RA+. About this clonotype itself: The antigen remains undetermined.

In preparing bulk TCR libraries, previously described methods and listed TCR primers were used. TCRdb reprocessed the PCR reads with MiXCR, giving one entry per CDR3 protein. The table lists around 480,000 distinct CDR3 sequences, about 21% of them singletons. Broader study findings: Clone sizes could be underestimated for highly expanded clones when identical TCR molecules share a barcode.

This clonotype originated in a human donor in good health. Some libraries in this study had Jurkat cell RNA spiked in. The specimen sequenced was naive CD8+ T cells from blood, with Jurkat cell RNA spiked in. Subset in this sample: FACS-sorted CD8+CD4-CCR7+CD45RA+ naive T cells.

CDR3 in amino acids: CASSLYTETQYF. Written as DNA, the CDR3 is TGCGCCAGCAGCTTGTACACAGAGACCCAGTACTTC. The chain links TRBV5-1 to TRBJ2-5, with D uncertain. The V end lost 1 base, the J end lost 4 bases, and 5 bases lay between the germline ends. The CDR3 runs to 12 residues. Looked up from germline, CDR1 is SGHRS and CDR2 is YFSETQ.